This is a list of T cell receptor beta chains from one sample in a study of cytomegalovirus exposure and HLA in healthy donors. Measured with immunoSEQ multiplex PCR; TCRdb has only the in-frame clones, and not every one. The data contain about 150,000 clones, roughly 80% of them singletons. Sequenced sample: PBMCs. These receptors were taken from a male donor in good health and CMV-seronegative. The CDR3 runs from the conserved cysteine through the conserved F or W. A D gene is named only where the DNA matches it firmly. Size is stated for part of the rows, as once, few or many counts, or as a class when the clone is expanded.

CDR3 protein: CASIRGGTNEKLFF
CDR3 DNA: TGTGCCAGCATCCGGGGGGGGACTAATGAAAAACTGTTTTTT
V gene: TRBV5-8
D gene: NA
clone size: NA
J gene: TRBJ1-4

CDR3 protein: CSVVQASNTEAFF
CDR3 DNA: TGCAGCGTTGTGCAGGCATCGAACACTGAAGCTTTCTTT
V gene: TRBV29-1
D gene: NA
clone size: NA
J gene: TRBJ1-1

CDR3 protein: CASSPGRGGSDGELFF
CDR3 DNA: TGTGCCAGTAGTCCAGGAAGGGGGGGGAGTGACGGGGAGCTGTTTTTT
V gene: TRBV19
D gene: NA
clone size: NA
J gene: TRBJ2-2

CDR3 protein: CASSQFGAGNTIYF
CDR3 DNA: TGCGCCAGCAGCCAATTTGGAGCTGGAAACACCATATATTTT
V gene: TRBV4-3
D gene: NA
clone size: once
J gene: TRBJ1-3

CDR3 protein: CASSPLLRRGIAYEQYF
CDR3 DNA: TGTGCCAGCTCACCACTCCTAAGGCGGGGGATAGCCTACGAGCAGTACTTC
V gene: TRBV18
D gene: TRBD2
clone size: NA
J gene: TRBJ2-7

CDR3 protein: CASSLAGGQETQYF
CDR3 DNA: TGTGCCAGCAGCTTAGCGGGAGGGCAAGAGACCCAGTACTTC
V gene: TRBV7-2
D gene: TRBD2
clone size: NA
J gene: TRBJ2-5

CDR3 protein: CASSLSPTGGASDTQYF
CDR3 DNA: TGTGCCAGCAGTTTATCTCCGACAGGGGGCGCCTCAGATACGCAGTATTTT
V gene: TRBV27
D gene: TRBD1
clone size: NA
J gene: TRBJ2-3

CDR3 protein: CASSLEASGGTEAFF
CDR3 DNA: TGTGCCAGCAGCTTAGAAGCGTCGGGGGGAACTGAAGCTTTCTTT
V gene: TRBV7-9
D gene: NA
clone size: NA
J gene: TRBJ1-1

CDR3 protein: CANQRVTNTEAFF
CDR3 DNA: TGTGCCAACCAGAGGGTTACGAACACTGAAGCTTTCTTT
V gene: TRBV6-4
D gene: NA
clone size: NA
J gene: TRBJ1-1

CDR3 protein: CASSEQGNSNQPQHF
CDR3 DNA: TGTGCCAGCAGTGAACAGGGCAATAGCAATCAGCCCCAGCATTTT
V gene: TRBV2
D gene: NA
clone size: NA
J gene: TRBJ1-5

CDR3 protein: CASSSLVEQFF
CDR3 DNA: TGTGCCAGCAGCTCCTTAGTGGAGCAGTTCTTC
V gene: TRBV7-2
D gene: NA
clone size: NA
J gene: TRBJ2-1

CDR3 protein: CASSLVASSSGNTIYF
CDR3 DNA: TGTGCCAGCAGCTTAGTCGCCTCGAGCTCTGGAAACACCATATATTTT
V gene: TRBV11-2
D gene: NA
clone size: once
J gene: TRBJ1-3

CDR3 protein: CASSLDRGGSYEQYF
CDR3 DNA: TGTGCCAGCAGCTTAGACAGGGGCGGCTCCTACGAGCAGTACTTC
V gene: TRBV7-9
D gene: TRBD1
clone size: NA
J gene: TRBJ2-7

CDR3 protein: CASTQSWSSYNEQFF
CDR3 DNA: TGTGCCAGCACCCAGAGCTGGAGCTCCTACAATGAGCAGTTCTTC
V gene: TRBV28
D gene: NA
clone size: NA
J gene: TRBJ2-1

CDR3 protein: CASRPHPKAGGRNEQFF
CDR3 DNA: TGTGCCAGCAGACCTCATCCCAAAGCGGGAGGGAGGAATGAGCAGTTCTTC
V gene: TRBV27
D gene: TRBD2
clone size: NA
J gene: TRBJ2-1

CDR3 protein: CASSSRTGGNYGYTF
CDR3 DNA: TGTGCCAGCAGCTCTCGGACAGGGGGTAACTATGGCTACACCTTC
V gene: TRBV11-1
D gene: TRBD1
clone size: NA
J gene: TRBJ1-2

CDR3 protein: CASSVEGGQETQYF
CDR3 DNA: TGTGCCAGCAGCGTAGAAGGCGGACAAGAGACCCAGTACTTC
V gene: TRBV9
D gene: NA
clone size: NA
J gene: TRBJ2-5

CDR3 protein: CASSPGTSGRAWETQYF
CDR3 DNA: TGTGCCAGCAGCCCAGGGACTAGCGGGAGGGCCTGGGAGACCCAGTACTTC
V gene: TRBV5-4
D gene: TRBD2
clone size: NA
J gene: TRBJ2-5

CDR3 protein: CASSFSGRVTGELFF
CDR3 DNA: TGTGCCAGCAGTTTCAGCGGGAGGGTTACCGGGGAGCTGTTTTTT
V gene: TRBV27
D gene: TRBD2
clone size: NA
J gene: TRBJ2-2

CDR3 protein: CASSSQGGANEKLFF
CDR3 DNA: TGTGCCAGCAGCAGCCAGGGGGGAGCTAATGAAAAACTGTTTTTT
V gene: TRBV5-4
D gene: TRBD1
clone size: NA
J gene: TRBJ1-4

CDR3 protein: CASSVGAGGPDTQYF
CDR3 DNA: TGTGCCAGCAGCGTAGGGGCGGGGGGGCCAGATACGCAGTATTTT
V gene: TRBV9
D gene: TRBD2
clone size: NA
J gene: TRBJ2-3

CDR3 protein: CASGLSGSGYEQFF
CDR3 DNA: TGTGCTAGTGGCCTGAGCGGGAGTGGGTATGAGCAGTTCTTC
V gene: TRBV12-5
D gene: TRBD2
clone size: NA
J gene: TRBJ2-1

CDR3 protein: CASSPMMGQGNTEAFF
CDR3 DNA: TGTGCCAGCTCACCAATGATGGGACAGGGGAACACTGAAGCTTTCTTT
V gene: TRBV18
D gene: TRBD1
clone size: NA
J gene: TRBJ1-1

CDR3 protein: CSSSSPGQLNTEAFF
CDR3 DNA: TGTTCCAGCAGCTCGCCGGGACAGTTGAACACTGAAGCTTTCTTT
V gene: TRBV7-9
D gene: TRBD1
clone size: NA
J gene: TRBJ1-1

CDR3 protein: CASSSGLAGAWEQFF
CDR3 DNA: TGCGCCAGCAGCTCGGGACTAGCGGGAGCTTGGGAGCAGTTCTTC
V gene: TRBV5-1
D gene: TRBD2
clone size: NA
J gene: TRBJ2-1

CDR3 protein: CASSVGVPSYEQYF
CDR3 DNA: TGTGCCAGCAGCGTAGGCGTACCCTCCTACGAGCAGTACTTC
V gene: TRBV9
D gene: NA
clone size: NA
J gene: TRBJ2-7

CDR3 protein: CASSLDPLRGGELFF
CDR3 DNA: TGTGCCAGCAGCTTAGATCCCCTCCGGGGCGGGGAGCTGTTTTTT
V gene: TRBV11-3
D gene: NA
clone size: NA
J gene: TRBJ2-2

CDR3 protein: CASSLAEGLYEQYF
CDR3 DNA: TGTGCCAGCAGCTTAGCGGAGGGGCTCTACGAGCAGTACTTC
V gene: TRBV7-6
D gene: NA
clone size: NA
J gene: TRBJ2-7

CDR3 protein: CASSKRGQNTEAFF
CDR3 DNA: TGCGCCAGCAGTAAAAGGGGGCAGAACACTGAAGCTTTCTTT
V gene: TRBV4-1
D gene: TRBD1
clone size: NA
J gene: TRBJ1-1

CDR3 protein: CASSQDPPRLAGPGGELFF
CDR3 DNA: TGTGCCAGCAGCCAAGATCCCCCGCGACTAGCGGGGCCGGGCGGGGAGCTGTTTTTT
V gene: TRBV4-2
D gene: TRBD2
clone size: NA
J gene: TRBJ2-2

CDR3 protein: CASSPRGTSGYQETQYF
CDR3 DNA: TGTGCCAGCAGCCCCCGAGGGACTAGCGGCTACCAAGAGACCCAGTACTTC
V gene: TRBV9
D gene: TRBD2
clone size: NA
J gene: TRBJ2-5

CDR3 protein: CASSSTGGIYGYTF
CDR3 DNA: TGTGCCAGCAGCTCTACAGGGGGAATCTATGGCTACACCTTC
V gene: TRBV7-2
D gene: TRBD1
clone size: NA
J gene: TRBJ1-2

CDR3 protein: CASSLVGRMNTEAFF
CDR3 DNA: TGTGCCAGCAGCTTGGTTGGCAGGATGAACACTGAAGCTTTCTTT
V gene: TRBV7-2
D gene: NA
clone size: NA
J gene: TRBJ1-1

CDR3 protein: CAWSPPPARGGRYNEQFF
CDR3 DNA: TGTGCCTGGAGTCCCCCCCCCGCGCGTGGCGGGAGATACAATGAGCAGTTCTTC
V gene: TRBV30
D gene: TRBD2
clone size: NA
J gene: TRBJ2-1

CDR3 protein: CASSQSACSGNTIYF
CDR3 DNA: TGCGCCAGCAGTCAATCAGCGTGCTCTGGAAACACCATATATTTT
V gene: TRBV23-1
D gene: NA
clone size: NA
J gene: TRBJ1-3

CDR3 protein: CASSLPGDNSPLHF
CDR3 DNA: TGTGCCAGCAGCTTACCAGGGGATAATTCACCCCTCCACTTT
V gene: TRBV11-1
D gene: NA
clone size: few
J gene: TRBJ1-6